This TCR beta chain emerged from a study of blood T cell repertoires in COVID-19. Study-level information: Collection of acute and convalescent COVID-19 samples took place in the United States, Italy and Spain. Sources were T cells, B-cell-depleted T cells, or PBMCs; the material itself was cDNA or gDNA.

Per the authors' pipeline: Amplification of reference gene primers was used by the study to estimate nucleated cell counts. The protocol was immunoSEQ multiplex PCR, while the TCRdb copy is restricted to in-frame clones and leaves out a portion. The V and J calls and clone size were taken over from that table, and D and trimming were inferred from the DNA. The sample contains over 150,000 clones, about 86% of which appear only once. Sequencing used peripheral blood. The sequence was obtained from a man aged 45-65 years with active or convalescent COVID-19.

CDR3 protein: CASSVSNRASGYEQYF. DNA for the CDR3: TGTGCCAGCAGTGTAAGCAACAGGGCATCAGGCTACGAGCAGTACTTC. This chain links TRBV25-1 with TRBJ2-7, with D possibly being TRBD1 (6 bases). V was pared by 4 bases and J by 3 bases, with 19 bases between. Germline CDR1 and CDR2: MGHDK and SYGVNS. The CDR3 runs 16 residues.